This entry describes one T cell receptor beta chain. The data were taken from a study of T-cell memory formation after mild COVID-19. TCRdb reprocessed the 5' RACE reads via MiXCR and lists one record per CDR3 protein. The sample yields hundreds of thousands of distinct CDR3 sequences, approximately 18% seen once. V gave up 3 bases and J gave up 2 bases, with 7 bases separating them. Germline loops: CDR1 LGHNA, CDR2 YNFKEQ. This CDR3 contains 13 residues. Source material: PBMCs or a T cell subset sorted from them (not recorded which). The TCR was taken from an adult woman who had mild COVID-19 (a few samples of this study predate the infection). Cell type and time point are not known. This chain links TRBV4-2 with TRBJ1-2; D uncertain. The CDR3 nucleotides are TGTGCCAGCAGCCAGACATCCAACTATGGCTACACCTTC. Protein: CASSQTSNYGYTF.